This T cell receptor beta chain originates from a study of a mutant IDH1 vaccine in newly diagnosed glioma. Study in general: Earlier therapy was either radiotherapy, temozolomide, or both, and most got both.

The table came from immunoSEQ multiplex PCR; TCRdb's copy has only in-frame clones and leaves some out. The data show about 47,000 clones, approximately 90% seen once. V lost 0 bases, J lost 3 bases, and 9 bases lay in between. Germline loops: CDR1 SGHNT, CDR2 YYREEE (reference sequence). The CDR3 loop spans 14 amino acids. As for time point: week 35, safety follow-up. What each vaccine dose contained was 300 ug of mutant IDH1 20-mer peptide, accompanied by topical imiquimod. For this clone: Its antigen remains unidentified.

V is TRBV5-4 and J is TRBJ2-5; D perhaps matches TRBD1 (6 bases). The origin of this receptor is a middle-aged woman with glioma. Sample: PBMCs, taken from a glioma patient whose treatment included an IDH1 peptide vaccine. CDR3 region: CASSLGQAKETQYF. The CDR3, as DNA: TGTGCCAGCAGCTTGGGACAGGCGAAAGAGACCCAGTACTTC.